This TCR beta chain was captured by sequencing in a study of T cell responses to AZD1222 COVID-19 vaccine. Study-wide findings and caveats: Clonal diversity may have been underestimated, and the donors were mostly white British, with more females than males.

Points on this clone: What it binds is not known.

The germline V and J ends were trimmed by 2 bases and 0 bases, with 11 bases remaining between them. Per the germline V gene, CDR1 is MDHEN and CDR2 is SYDVKM. The CDR3 runs 16 residues. Profiling relied on immunoSEQ multiplex PCR, and the TCRdb table lists in-frame clones only, not all of them. In the table there are some 150,000 clones, approximately 85% of which are singletons. The V and J genes are TRBV28 and TRBJ1-3, with D possibly being TRBD1 (5 bases). This TCR was sampled from an adult who received the MenACWY meningococcal vaccine as a control. The material sequenced was peripheral blood, taken 28 days after the second dose of the MenACWY control vaccine. This CDR3 is CASSLLDSFSGNTIYF. The CDR3 coding sequence is TGTGCCAGCAGTTTACTTGACAGCTTCTCTGGAAACACCATATATTTT.